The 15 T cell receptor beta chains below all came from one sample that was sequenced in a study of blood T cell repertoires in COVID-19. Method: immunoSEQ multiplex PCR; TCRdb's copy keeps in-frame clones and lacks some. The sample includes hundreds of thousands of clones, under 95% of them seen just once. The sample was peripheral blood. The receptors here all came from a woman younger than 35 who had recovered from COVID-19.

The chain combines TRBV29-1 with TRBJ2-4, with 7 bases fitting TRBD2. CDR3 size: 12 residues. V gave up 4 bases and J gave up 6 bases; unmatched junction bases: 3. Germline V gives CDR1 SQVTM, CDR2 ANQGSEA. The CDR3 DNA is TGCAGCGTTGGAGGGGAGGGAAACATTCAGTACTTC. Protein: CSVGGEGNIQYF.

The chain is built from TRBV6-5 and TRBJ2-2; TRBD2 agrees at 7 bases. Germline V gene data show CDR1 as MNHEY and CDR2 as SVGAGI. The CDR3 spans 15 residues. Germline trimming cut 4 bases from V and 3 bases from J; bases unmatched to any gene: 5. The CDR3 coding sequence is TGTGCCAGCAGTTGGAGGGGAGGGGACACCGGGGAGCTGTTTTTT. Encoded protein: CASSWRGGDTGELFF.

Written as DNA, the CDR3 is TGTGCCAGCAGCTTAAAAGGACAGCGACAGCAAAATCAGCCCCAGCATTTT. Protein product: CASSLKGQRQQNQPQHF. The rearrangement links TRBV7-8 to TRBJ1-5; D is perhaps TRBD1 (6 bases). Germline CDR1 SGHVS, CDR2 FQNEAQ. V lost 2 bases and J lost 4, with 18 bases in between. The CDR3 is 17 amino acids.

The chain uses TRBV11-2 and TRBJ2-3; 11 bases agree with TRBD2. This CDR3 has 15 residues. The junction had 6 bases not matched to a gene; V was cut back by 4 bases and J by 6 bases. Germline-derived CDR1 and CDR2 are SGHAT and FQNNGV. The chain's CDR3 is CASSWRLAGRDTQYF. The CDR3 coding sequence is TGTGCCAGCAGCTGGCGACTAGCGGGAAGGGATACGCAGTATTTT.

The CDR3 bases are TGTGCCAGCAGTCCAGGGAATCAGCCCCAGCATTTT. It translates to CASSPGNQPQHF. The rearrangement links TRBV27 to TRBJ1-5; perhaps TRBD1 as D (5 bases). This CDR3 contains 12 residues. The V and J ends lost 5 bases and 4 bases respectively, with 6 bases between them. CDR1 and CDR2 from the germline V gene are MNHEY and SMNVEV (reference sequence).

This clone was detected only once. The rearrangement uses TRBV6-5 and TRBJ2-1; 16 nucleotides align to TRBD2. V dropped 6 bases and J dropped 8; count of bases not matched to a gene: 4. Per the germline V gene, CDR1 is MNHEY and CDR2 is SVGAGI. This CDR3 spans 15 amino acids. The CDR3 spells CASREGLAGGYEQFF. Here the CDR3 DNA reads TGTGCCAGCAGGGAGGGACTAGCGGGAGGGTATGAGCAGTTCTTC.

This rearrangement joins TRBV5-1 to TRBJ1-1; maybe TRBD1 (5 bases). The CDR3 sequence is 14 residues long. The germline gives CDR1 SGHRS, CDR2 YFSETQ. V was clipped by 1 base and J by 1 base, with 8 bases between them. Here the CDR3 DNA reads TGCGCCAGCAGCTTGACAGGCGAGAACACTGAAGCTTTCTTT. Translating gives CASSLTGENTEAFF.

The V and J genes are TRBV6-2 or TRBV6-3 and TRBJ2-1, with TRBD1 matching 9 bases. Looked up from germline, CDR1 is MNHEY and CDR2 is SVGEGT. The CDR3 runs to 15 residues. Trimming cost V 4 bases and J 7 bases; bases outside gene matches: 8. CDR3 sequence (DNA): TGTGCCAGCAGTTGGGGACAGGGAACTGGGAATGAGCAGTTCTTC. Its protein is CASSWGQGTGNEQFF.

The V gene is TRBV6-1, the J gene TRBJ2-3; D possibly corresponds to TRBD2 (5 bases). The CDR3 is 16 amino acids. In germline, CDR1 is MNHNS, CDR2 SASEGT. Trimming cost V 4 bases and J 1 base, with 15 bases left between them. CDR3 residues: CASSGVLGGRTDTQYF. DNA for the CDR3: TGTGCCAGCAGTGGAGTTTTAGGCGGGCGCACAGATACGCAGTATTTT.

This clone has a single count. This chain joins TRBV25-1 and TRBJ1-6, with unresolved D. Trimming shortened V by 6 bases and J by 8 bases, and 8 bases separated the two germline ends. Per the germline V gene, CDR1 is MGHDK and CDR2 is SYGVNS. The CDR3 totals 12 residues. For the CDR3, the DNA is TGTGCCAGCAGGACCGGGGATTCACCCCTCCACTTT. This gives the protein CASRTGDSPLHF.

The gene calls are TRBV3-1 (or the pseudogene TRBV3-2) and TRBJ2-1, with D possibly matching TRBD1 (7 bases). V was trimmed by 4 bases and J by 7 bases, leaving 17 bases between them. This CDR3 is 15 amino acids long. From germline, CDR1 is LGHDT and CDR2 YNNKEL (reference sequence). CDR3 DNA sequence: TGTGCCAGCAGCCCACTTTGGGCAGGGGGGAATGAGCAGTTCTTC. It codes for CASSPLWAGGNEQFF.

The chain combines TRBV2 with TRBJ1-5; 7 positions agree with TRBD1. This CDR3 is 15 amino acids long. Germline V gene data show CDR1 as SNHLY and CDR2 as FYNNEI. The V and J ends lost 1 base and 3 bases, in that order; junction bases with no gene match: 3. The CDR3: CASSEGTGDNQPQHF. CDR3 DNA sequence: TGTGCCAGCAGTGAAGGAACAGGGGACAATCAGCCCCAGCATTTT.

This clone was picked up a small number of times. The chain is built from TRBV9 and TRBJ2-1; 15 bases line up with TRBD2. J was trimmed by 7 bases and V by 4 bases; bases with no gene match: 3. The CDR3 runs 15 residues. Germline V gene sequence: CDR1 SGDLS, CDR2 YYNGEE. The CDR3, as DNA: TGTGCCAGCAGCTCCGGGACTAGCGGGAGGAATGAGCAGTTCTTC. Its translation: CASSSGTSGRNEQFF. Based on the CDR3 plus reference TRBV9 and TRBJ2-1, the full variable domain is DSGVTQTPKHLITATGQRVTLRCSPRSGDLSVYWYQQSLDQGLQFLIQYYNGEERAKGNILERFSAQQFPDLHSELNLSSLELGDSALYFCASSSGTSGRNEQFFGPGTRLTVL.

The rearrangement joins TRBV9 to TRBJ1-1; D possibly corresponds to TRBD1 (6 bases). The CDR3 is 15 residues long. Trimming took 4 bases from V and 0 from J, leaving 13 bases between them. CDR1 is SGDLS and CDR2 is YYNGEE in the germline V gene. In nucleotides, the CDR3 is TGTGCCAGCAGCAAAGCGGGGGACATGAACACTGAAGCTTTCTTT. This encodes CASSKAGDMNTEAFF.

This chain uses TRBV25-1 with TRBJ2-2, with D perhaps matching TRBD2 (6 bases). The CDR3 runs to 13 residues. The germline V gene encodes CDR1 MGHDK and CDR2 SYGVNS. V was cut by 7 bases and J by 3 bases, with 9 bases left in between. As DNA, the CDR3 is TGTGCCAGCACGCGGGGACACACCGGGGAGCTGTTTTTT. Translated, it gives CASTRGHTGELFF.